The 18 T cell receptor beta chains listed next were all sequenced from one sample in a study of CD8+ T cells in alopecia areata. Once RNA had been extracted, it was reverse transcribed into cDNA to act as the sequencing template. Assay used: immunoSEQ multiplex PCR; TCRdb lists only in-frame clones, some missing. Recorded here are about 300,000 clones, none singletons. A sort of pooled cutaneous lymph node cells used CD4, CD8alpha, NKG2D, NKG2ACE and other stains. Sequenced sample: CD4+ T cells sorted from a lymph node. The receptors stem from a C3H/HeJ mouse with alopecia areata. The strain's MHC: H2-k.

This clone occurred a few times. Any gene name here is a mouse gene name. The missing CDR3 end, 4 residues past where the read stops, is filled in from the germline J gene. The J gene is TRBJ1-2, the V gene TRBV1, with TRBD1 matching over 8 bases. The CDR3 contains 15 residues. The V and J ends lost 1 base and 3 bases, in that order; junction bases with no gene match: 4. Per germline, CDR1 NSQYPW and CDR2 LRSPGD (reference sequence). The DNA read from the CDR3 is TGCACCTGCAGTGCAGGGACAGGGCTGGACTCC. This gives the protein CTCSAGTGLDS. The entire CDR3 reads CTCSAGTGLDSDYTF.

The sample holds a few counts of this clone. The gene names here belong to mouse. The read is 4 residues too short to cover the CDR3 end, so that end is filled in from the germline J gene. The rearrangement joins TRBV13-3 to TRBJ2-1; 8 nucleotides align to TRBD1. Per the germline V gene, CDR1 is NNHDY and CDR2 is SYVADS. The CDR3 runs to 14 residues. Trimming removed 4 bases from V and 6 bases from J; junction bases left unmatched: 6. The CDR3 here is CASSRDRKGAEQFF. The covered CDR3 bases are TGTGCCAGCAGTCGGGACAGGAAAGGTGCT.

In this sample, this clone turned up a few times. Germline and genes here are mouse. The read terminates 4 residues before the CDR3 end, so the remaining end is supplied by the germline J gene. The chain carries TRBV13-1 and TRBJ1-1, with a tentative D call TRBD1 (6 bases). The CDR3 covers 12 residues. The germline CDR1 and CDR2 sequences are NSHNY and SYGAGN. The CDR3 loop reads CASSDGDKEVFF. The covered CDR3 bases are TGTGCCAGCAGTGATGGGGACAAA.

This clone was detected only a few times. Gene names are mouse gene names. Incomplete CDR3 DNA: TGCACCTGCAGTGTGCAGGGGGCCGGG. This codes for CTCSVQGAG. In full, the CDR3 reads CTCSVQGAGQLYF. The chain carries TRBV1 and TRBJ2-2; 7 bases line up with TRBD1. The read ends 4 residues shy of where the CDR3 ends; the end is completed using the germline J gene. The CDR3 consists of 13 residues. The germline V gene has CDR1 NSQYPW and CDR2 LRSPGD (reference sequence). Trimming removed 4 bases from V and 6 bases from J; junction bases left unmatched: 2.

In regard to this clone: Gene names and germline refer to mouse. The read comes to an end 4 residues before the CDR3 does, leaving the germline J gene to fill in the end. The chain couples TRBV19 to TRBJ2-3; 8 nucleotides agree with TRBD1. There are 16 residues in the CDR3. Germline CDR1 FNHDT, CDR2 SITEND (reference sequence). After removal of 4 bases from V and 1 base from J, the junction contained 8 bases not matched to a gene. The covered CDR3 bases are TGTGCCAGCAGTTTCCGCTCAGGGGGCGGTGCAGAA. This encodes CASSFRSGGGAE. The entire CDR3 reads CASSFRSGGGAETLYF. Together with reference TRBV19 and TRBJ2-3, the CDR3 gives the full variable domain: GGIITQTPKFLIGQEGQKLTLKCQQNFNHDTMYWYRQDSGKGLRLIYYSITENDLQKGDLSEGYDASREKKSSFSLTVTSAQKNEMAVFLCASSFRSGGGAETLYFGSGTRLTVL.

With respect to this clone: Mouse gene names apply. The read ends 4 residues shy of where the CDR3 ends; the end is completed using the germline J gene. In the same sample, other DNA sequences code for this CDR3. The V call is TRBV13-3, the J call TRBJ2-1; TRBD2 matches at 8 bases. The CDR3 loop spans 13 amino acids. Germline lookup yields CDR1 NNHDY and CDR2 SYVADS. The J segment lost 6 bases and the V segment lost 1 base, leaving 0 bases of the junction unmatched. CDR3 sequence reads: CASSDTGGAEQFF. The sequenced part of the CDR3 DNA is TGTGCCAGCAGTGATACTGGGGGTGCT.

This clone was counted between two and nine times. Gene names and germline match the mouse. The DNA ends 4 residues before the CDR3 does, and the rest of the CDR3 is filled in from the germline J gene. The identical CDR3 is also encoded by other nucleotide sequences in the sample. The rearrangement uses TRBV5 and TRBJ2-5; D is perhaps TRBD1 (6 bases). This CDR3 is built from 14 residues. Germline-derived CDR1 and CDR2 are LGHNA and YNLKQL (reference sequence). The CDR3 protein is CASSQDRGGDTQYF. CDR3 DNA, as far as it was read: TGTGCCAGCAGCCAAGACAGGGGTGGGGAC.

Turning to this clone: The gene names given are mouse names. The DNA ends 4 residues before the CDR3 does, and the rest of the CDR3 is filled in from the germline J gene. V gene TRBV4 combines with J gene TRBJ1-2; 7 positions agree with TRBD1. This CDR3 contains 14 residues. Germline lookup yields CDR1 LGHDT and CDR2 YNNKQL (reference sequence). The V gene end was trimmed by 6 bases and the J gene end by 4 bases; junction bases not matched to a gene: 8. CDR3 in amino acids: CASSPTGIGSDYTF. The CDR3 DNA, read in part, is TGTGCCAGCAGTCCGACAGGGATAGGCTCC.

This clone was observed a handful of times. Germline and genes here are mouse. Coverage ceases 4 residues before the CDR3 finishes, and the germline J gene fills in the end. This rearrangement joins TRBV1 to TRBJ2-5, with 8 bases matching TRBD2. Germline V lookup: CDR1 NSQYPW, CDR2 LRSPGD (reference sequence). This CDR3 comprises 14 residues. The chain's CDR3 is CTCSAAWGDDTQYF. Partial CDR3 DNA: TGCACCTGCAGTGCAGCCTGGGGGGATGAC.

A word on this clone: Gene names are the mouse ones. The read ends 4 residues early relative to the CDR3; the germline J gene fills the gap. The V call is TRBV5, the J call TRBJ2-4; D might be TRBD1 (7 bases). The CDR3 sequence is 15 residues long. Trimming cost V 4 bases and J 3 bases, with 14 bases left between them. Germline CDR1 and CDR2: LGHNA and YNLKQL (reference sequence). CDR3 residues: CASSPGRGRQNTLYF. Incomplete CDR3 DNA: TGTGCCAGCAGCCCCGGAAGGGGGCGGCAAAAC.

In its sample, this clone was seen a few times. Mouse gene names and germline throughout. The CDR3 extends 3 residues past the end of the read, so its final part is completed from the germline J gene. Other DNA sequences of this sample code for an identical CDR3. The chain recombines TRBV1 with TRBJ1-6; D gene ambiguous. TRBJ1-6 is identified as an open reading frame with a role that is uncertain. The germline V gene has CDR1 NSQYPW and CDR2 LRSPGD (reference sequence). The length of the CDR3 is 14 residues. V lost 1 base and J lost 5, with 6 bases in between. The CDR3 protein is CTCSAGQNNSPLYF. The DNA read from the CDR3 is TGCACCTGCAGTGCAGGACAAAATAATTCGCCC.

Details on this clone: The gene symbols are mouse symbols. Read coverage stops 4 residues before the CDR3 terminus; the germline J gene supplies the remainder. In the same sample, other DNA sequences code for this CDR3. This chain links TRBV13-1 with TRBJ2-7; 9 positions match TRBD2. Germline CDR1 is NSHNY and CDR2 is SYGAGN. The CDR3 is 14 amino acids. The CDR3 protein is CASSEDWGIYEQYF. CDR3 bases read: TGTGCCAGCAGTGAAGACTGGGGGATTTAT.

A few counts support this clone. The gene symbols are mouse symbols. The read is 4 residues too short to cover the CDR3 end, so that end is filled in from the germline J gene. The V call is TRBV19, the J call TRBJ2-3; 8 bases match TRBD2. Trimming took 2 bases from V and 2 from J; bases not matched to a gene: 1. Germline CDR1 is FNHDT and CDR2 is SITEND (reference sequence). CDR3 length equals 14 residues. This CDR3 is CASSMGGAAETLYF. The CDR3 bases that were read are TGTGCCAGCAGTATGGGGGGGGCTGCAGAA.

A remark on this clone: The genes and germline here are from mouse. CDR3 in amino acids: CASSRDRGRDSDYTF. CDR3 DNA, as far as it was read: TGTGCTAGCAGTAGAGACAGGGGGCGCGACTCC. The chain employs TRBV17 and TRBJ1-2; the match to TRBD1 covers 8 bases. Read sequence stops 4 residues before the CDR3 end, and the germline J gene provides the missing end. This CDR3 region has 15 residues. The trim removed 0 bases at V and 3 bases at J, leaving 3 bases unmatched. Germline CDR1 is MNHDT and CDR2 is YYDKIL.

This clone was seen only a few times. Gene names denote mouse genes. CDR3 sequence reads: CAAQGNTGQLYF. CDR3 DNA (partial): TGTGCCGCGCAGGGAAACACCGGG. The chain has TRBV19 and TRBJ2-2, with D possibly being TRBD1 (5 bases). From the germline J gene comes the end of the CDR3, since the read stops 4 residues before it. The V gene's germline CDR1 is FNHDT and CDR2 SITEND (reference sequence). CDR3 length equals 12 residues. Trimming left V 10 bases short and J 1 base short, with 8 bases between.

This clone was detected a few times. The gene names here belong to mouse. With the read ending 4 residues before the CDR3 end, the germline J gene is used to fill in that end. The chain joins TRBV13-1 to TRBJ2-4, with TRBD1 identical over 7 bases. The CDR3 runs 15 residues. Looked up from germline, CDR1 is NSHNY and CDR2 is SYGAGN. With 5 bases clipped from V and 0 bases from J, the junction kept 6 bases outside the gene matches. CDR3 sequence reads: CASSVQGSSQNTLYF. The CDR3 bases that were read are TGTGCCAGCAGCGTACAGGGGTCTAGTCAAAAC.

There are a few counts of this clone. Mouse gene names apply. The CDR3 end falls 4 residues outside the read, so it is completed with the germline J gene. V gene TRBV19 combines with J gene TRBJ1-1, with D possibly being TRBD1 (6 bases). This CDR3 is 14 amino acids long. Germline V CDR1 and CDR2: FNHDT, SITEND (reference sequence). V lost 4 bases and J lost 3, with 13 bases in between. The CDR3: CASSPRDKDTEVFF. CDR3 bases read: TGTGCCAGCAGTCCCCGGGACAAAGACACA.

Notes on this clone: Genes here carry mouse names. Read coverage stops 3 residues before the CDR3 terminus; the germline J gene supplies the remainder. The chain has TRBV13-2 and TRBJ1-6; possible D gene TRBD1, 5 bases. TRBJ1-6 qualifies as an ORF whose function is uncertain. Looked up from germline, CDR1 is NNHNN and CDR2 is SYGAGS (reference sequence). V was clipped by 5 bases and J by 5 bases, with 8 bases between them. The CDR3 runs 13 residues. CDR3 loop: CASGVTDNSPLYF. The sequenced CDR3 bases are TGTGCCAGCGGGGTGACAGATAATTCGCCC.